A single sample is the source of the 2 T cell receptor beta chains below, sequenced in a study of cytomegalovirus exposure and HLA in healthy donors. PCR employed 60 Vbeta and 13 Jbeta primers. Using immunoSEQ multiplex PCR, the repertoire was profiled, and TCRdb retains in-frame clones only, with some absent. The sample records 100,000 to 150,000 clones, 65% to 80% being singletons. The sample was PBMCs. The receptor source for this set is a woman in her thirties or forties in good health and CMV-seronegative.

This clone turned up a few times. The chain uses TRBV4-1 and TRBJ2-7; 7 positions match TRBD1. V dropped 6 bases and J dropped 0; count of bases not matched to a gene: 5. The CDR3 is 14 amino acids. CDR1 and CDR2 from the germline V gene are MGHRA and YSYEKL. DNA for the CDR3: TGCGCCAGCAGATGGGACAGTCTCTCCTACGAGCAGTACTTC. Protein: CASRWDSLSYEQYF.

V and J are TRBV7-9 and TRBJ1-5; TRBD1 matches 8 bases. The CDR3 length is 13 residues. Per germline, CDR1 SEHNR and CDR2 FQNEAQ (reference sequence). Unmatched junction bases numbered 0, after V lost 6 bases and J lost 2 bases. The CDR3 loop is CASRQGGNQPQHF. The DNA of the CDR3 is TGTGCCAGCAGACAGGGGGGCAATCAGCCCCAGCATTTT.